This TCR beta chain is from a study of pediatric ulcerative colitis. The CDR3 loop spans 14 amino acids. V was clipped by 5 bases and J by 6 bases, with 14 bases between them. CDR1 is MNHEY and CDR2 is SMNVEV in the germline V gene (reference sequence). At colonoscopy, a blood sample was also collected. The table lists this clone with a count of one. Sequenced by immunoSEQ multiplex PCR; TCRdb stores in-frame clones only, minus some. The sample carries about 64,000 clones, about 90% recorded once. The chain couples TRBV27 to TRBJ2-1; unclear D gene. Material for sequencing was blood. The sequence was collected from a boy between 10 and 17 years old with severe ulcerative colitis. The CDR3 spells CASSTALGPNEQFF. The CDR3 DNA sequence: TGTGCCAGCAGTACAGCCCTAGGGCCCAATGAGCAGTTCTTC.